The text below deals with one T cell receptor beta chain. These data belong to a study of blood T cell repertoires in COVID-19. Overall study context: From T cells, B-cell-depleted T cells, or PBMCs came the material, which was cDNA or gDNA.

V was clipped by 5 bases and J by 0 bases; unmatched bases: 6. This CDR3 contains 17 residues. CDR1 LNHDA and CDR2 SQIVND come from the germline V gene (reference sequence). Authors' data handling: Nucleated cell counts were estimated from reference gene primer amplification. Sequencing used immunoSEQ multiplex PCR; TCRdb keeps in-frame clones, though not all of them. Clonal size and the V and J genes are those of that table, whereas D and trimming came from the DNA. The table includes about 350,000 clones, around nine tenths detected once. Participant ages covered about 18 to 95 years across 24 US areas. Cohorts were determined from participant-reported clinical history.

The rearrangement joins TRBV19 to TRBJ2-4, with 11 bases identical to TRBD1. This sequence originates from a woman aged 30 to 39 who had been exposed to COVID-19. Material: PBMCs or T cells enriched from blood (not recorded which). The CDR3 sequence is CASSQLGQGEAKNIQYF. The CDR3 DNA follows: TGTGCCAGTAGTCAACTGGGACAGGGGGAAGCCAAAAACATTCAGTACTTC.